One T cell receptor beta chain is described in this entry. Looked up from germline, CDR1 is SGDLS and CDR2 is YYNGEE. Losses at the gene ends were 4 bases for V and 2 bases for J; bases not matched to a gene: 3. The CDR3 loop spans 15 amino acids. This sample is drawn from a study of blood T cell repertoires in COVID-19. Whole-study context: The United States, Italy and Spain were the sources of the acute and convalescent COVID-19 samples. T cells, B-cell-depleted T cells, or PBMCs supplied cDNA or gDNA.

In the original workflow: By means of reference gene primer amplification, nucleated cell counts were estimated. The method was immunoSEQ multiplex PCR; TCRdb's version includes in-frame clones alone and lacks a portion of them. The V and J calls and clone size are taken from that table; D and trimming were inferred from the DNA. The data hold 150,000 to 160,000 clones, with roughly 80% observed a single time. Specimen: peripheral blood. The V gene is TRBV9, the J gene TRBJ2-5; TRBD2 matches 12 bases. This receptor was taken from a man in his sixties with acute or convalescent COVID-19. The CDR3 protein is CASSIGTSGQETQYF. CDR3 bases: TGTGCCAGCAGCATCGGGACTAGCGGGCAAGAGACCCAGTACTTC.